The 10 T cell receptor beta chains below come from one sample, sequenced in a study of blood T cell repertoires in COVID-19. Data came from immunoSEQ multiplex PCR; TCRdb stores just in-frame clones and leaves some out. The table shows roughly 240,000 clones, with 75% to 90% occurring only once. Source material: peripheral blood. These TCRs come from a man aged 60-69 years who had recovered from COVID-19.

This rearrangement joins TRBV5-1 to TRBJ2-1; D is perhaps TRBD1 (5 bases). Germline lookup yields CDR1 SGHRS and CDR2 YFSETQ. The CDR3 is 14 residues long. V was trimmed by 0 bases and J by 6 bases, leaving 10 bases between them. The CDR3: CASSLVGVSNEQFF. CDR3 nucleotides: TGCGCCAGCAGCTTGGTAGGGGTAAGCAATGAGCAGTTCTTC.

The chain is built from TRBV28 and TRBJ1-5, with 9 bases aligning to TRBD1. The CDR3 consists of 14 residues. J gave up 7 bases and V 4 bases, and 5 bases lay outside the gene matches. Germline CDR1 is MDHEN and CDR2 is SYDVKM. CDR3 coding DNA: TGTGCCAGCAGTTGGACAGGGACAGGGCAGCCCCAGCATTTT. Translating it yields CASSWTGTGQPQHF.

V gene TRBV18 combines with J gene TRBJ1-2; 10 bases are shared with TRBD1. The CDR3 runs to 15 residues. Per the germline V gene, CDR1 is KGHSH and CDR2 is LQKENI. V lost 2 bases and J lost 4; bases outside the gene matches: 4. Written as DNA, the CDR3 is TGTGCCAGCTCACCAGGGACAGGGGTGGCCTATGGCTACACCTTC. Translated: CASSPGTGVAYGYTF. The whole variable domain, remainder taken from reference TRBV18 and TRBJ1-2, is NAGVMQNPRHLVRRRGQEARLRCSPMKGHSHVYWYRQLPEEGLKFMVYLQKENIIDESGMPKERFSAEFPKEGPSILRIQQVVRGDSAAYFCASSPGTGVAYGYTFGSGTRLTVV.

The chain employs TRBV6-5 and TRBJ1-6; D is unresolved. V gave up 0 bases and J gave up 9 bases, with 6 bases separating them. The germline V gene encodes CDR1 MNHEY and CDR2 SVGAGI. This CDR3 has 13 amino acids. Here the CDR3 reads CASSYSTGSPLHF. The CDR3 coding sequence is TGTGCCAGCAGTTACTCTACCGGTTCACCCCTCCACTTT.

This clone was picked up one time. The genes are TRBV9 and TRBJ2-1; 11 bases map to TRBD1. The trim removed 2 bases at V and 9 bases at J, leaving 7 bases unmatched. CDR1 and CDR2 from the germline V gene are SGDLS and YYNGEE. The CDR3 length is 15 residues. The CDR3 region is CASSVGQGGNSEQFF. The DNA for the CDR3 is TGTGCCAGCAGCGTGGGACAGGGGGGCAACAGTGAGCAGTTCTTC.

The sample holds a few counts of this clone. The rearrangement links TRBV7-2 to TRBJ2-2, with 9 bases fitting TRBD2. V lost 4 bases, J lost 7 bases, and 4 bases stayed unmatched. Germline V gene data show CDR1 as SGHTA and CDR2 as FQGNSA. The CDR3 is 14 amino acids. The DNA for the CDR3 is TGTGCCAGCAGCTCGGGACTAGCAGGCGGGGAGCTGTTTTTT. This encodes CASSSGLAGGELFF.

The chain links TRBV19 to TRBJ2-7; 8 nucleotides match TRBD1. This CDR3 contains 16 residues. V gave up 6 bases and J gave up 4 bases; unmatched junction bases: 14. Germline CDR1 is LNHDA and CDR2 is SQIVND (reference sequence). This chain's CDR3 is CASSPTVGTGKYEQYF. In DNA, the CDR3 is TGTGCCAGTAGCCCCACCGTCGGGACAGGAAAGTACGAGCAGTACTTC.

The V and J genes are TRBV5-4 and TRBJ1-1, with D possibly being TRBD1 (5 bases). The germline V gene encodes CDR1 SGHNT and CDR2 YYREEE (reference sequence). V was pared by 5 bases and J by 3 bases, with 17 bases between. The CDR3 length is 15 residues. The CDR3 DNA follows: TGTGCCAGCAGTCCGGGGGGAGGGAGGTACACTGAAGCTTTCTTT. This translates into CASSPGGGRYTEAFF.

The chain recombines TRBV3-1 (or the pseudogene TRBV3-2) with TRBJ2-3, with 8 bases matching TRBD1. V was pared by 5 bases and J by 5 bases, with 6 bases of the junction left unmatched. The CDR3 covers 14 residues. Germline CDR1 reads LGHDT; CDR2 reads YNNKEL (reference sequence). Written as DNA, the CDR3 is TGTGCCAGCAGCACCGGACAGGGTTTAGATACGCAGTATTTT. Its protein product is CASSTGQGLDTQYF.

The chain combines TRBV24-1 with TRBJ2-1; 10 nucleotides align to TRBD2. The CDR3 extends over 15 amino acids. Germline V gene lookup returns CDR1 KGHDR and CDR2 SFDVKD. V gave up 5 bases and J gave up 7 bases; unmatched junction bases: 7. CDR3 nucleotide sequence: TGTGCCACCAGTGTAAGCCTAGCGGGAGTGAATGAGCAGTTCTTC. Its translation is CATSVSLAGVNEQFF.